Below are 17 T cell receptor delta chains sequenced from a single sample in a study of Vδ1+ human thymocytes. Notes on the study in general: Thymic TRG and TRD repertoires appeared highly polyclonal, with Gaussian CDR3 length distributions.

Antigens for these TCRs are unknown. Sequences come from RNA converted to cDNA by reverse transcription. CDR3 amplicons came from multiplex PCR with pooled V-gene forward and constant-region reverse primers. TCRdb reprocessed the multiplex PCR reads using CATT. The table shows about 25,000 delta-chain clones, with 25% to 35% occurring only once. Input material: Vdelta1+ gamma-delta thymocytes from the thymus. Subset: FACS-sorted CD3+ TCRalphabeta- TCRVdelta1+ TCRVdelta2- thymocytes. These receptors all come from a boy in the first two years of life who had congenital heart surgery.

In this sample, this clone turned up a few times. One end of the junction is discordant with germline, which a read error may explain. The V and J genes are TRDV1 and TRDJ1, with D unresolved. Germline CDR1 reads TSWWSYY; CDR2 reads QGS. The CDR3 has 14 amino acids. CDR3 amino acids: CALRELGRADKLIF. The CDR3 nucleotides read TGTGCTCTTAGGGAACTCGGAAGGGCCGATAAACTCATCTTT.

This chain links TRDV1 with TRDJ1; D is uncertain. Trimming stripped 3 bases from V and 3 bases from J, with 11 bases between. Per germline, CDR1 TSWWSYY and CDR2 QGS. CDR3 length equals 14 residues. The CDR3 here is CALGDHRAADKLIF. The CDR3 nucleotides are TGTGCTCTTGGGGATCACCGTGCAGCCGATAAACTCATCTTT.

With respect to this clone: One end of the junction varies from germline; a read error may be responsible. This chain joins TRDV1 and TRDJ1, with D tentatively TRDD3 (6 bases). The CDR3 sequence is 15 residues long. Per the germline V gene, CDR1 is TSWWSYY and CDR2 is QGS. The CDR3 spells CAVGDPYLYTDKLIF. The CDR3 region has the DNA TGTGCTGTTGGGGATCCTTACCTGTACACCGATAAACTCATCTTT.

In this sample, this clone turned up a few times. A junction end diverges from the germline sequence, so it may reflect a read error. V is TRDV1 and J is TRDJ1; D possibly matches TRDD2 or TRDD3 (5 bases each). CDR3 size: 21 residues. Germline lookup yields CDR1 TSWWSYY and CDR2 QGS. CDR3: CALGELLPSYPTGEPTDELIF. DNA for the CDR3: TGTGCTCTTGGGGAACTATTACCTTCTTACCCTACTGGAGAGCCCACCGATGAACTCATCTTT.

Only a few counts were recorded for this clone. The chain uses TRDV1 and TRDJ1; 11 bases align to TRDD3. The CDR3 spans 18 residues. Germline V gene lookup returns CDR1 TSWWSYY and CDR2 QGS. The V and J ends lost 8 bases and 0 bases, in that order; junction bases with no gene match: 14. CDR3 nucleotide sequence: TGTGCTCTTTCCTCGACCTTCCGACTGGGGGATAACACCGATAAACTCATCTTT. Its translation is CALSSTFRLGDNTDKLIF.

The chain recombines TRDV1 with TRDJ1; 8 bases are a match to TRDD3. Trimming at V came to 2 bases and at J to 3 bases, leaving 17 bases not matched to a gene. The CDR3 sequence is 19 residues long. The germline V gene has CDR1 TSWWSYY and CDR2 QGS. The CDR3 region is CALGERSWPGILRPDKLIF. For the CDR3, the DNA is TGTGCTCTTGGGGAAAGATCCTGGCCGGGGATACTCCGCCCCGATAAACTCATCTTT.

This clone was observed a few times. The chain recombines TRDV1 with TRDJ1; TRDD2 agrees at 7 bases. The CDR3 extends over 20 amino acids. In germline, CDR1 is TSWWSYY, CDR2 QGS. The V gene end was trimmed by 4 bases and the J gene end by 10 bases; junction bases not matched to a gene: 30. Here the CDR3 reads CALGGLPFLFTGTRGRGLIF. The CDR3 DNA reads TGTGCTCTTGGGGGACTCCCCTTCCTGTTTACGGGGACACGGGGCAGGGGACTCATCTTT.

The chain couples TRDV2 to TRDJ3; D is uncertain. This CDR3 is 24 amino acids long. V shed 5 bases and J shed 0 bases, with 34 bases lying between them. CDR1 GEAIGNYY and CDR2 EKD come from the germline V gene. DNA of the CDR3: TGTGCCTGTGGCCGGAAGTCTTATTCGGTGGTACGCTCCCTGAGCTCCTGGGACACCCGACAGATGTTTTTC. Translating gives CACGRKSYSVVRSLSSWDTRQMFF.

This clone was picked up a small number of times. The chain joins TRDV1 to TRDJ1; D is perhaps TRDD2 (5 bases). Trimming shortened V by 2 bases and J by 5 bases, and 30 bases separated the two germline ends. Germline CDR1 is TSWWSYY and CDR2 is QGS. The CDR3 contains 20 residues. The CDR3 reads CALGENLPLRSPYSEDKLIF. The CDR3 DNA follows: TGTGCTCTTGGGGAAAACCTACCGCTGAGATCTCCCTACTCGGAGGATAAACTCATCTTT.

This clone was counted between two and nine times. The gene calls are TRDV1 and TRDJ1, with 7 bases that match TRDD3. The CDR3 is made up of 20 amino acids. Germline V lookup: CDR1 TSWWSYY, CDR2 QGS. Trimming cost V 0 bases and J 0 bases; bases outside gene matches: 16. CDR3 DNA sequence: TGTGCTCTTGGGGAACTAGAACTGCCCTACTGGGGCTCATACACCGATAAACTCATCTTT. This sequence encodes CALGELELPYWGSYTDKLIF.

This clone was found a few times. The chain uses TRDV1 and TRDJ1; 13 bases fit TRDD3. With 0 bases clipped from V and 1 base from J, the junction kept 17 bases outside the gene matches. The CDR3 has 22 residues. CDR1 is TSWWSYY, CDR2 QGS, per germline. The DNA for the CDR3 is TGTGCTCTTGGGGAACTAGTCTTTCTTTCAACTGGGGGATACGCGGGCACCGATAAACTCATCTTT. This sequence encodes CALGELVFLSTGGYAGTDKLIF.

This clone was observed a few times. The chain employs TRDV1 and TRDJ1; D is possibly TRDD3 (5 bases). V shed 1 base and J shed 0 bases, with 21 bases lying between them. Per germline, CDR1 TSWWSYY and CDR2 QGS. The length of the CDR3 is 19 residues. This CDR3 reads CALGEQALLIRKYTDKLIF. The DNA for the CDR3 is TGTGCTCTTGGGGAACAGGCGCTTCTCATACGCAAGTACACCGATAAACTCATCTTT.

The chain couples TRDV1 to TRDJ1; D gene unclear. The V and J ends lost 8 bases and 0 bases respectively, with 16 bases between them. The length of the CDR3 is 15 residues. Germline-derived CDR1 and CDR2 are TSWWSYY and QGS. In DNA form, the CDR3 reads TGTGCTCTTCGAGCGCCGTACCACGACACCGATAAACTCATCTTT. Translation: CALRAPYHDTDKLIF.

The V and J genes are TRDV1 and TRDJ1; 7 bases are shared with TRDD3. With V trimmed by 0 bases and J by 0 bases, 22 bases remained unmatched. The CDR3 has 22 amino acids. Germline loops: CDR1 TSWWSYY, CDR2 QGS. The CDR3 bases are TGTGCTCTTGGGGAACTTTTGGTCTACCCGCCTGGGGGGTCCTCGGACACCGATAAACTCATCTTT. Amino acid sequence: CALGELLVYPPGGSSDTDKLIF.

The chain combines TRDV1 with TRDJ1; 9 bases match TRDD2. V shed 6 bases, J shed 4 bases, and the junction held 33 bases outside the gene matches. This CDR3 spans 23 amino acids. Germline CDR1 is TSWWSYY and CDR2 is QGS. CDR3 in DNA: TGTGCTCTTGGCCCCGCTCGGCCTTCCTACGTTAACTGGGGAGGACGGGTCCGCGATAAACTCATCTTT. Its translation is CALGPARPSYVNWGGRVRDKLIF.

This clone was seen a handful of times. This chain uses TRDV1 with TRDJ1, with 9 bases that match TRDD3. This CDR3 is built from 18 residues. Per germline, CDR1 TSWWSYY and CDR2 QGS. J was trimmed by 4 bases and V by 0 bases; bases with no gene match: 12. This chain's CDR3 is CALGELTFLTGGNDKLIF. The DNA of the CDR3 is TGTGCTCTTGGGGAACTCACCTTCCTTACTGGGGGAAACGATAAACTCATCTTT.

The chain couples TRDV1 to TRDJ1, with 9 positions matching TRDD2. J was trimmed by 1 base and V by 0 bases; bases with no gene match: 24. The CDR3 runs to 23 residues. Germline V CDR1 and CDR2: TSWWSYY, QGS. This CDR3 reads CALGELAPSYGPRAFPVTDKLIF. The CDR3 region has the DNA TGTGCTCTTGGGGAACTTGCACCTTCCTACGGGCCCCGGGCCTTCCCGGTCACCGATAAACTCATCTTT.